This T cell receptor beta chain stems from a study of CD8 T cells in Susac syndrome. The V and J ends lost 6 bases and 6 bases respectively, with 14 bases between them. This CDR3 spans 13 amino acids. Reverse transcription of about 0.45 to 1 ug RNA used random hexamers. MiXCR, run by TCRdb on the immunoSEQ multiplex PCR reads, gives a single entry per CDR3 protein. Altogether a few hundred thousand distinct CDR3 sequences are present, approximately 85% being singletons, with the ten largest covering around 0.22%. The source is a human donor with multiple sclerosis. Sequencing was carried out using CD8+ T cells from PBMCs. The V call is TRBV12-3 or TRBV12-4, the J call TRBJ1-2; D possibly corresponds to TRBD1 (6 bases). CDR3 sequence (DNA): TGTGCCAGCAGACCACAGGGTCAAGATGGCTACACCTTC. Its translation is CASRPQGQDGYTF.